One T cell receptor (beta chain) is described in this entry. The data were obtained in a study of OX40 agonist ivuxolimab in advanced cancers. Study-level information: Among those enrolled, mean age was 60 years (range about 20 to 79) and 75% to 85% were male. Under the entry rules, prior anti-PD-1, anti-PD-L1 or anti-CTLA-4 therapy was allowed, and more than 35% had some.

Data came from immunoSEQ multiplex PCR; TCRdb stores just in-frame clones and leaves some out. The table records tens of thousands of clones, roughly 88% of them present only once. The sequences come from CD4+ or CD8+ T cells sorted from blood, collected in a trial of the OX40 agonist ivuxolimab. The clonotype originates from an adult with an advanced solid tumor such as melanoma, head and neck, liver or kidney cancer.

CDR3 nucleotide sequence: TGCGCCAGCAGCTTGGGAGTGAACACAGATACGCAGTATTTT. Its protein is CASSLGVNTDTQYF. The chain couples TRBV5-1 to TRBJ2-3, with no clear D. The CDR3 runs 14 residues. V gave up 0 bases and J gave up 2 bases, with 7 bases separating them. Germline CDR1 is SGHRS and CDR2 is YFSETQ. Combining the CDR3 with reference TRBV5-1 and TRBJ2-3 gives the whole variable domain KAGVTQTPRYLIKTRGQQVTLSCSPISGHRSVSWYQQTPGQGLQFLFEYFSETQRNKGNFPGRFSGRQFSNSRSEMNVSTLELGDSALYLCASSLGVNTDTQYFGPGTRLTVL.